One TCR beta chain is described in this entry. What it binds is not known. It was at 37°C and for under 7 days that the mixed lymphocyte reaction cells were cocultured. Roughly 100,000 TCR templates were assayed per sample. Repertoires were generated with immunoSEQ multiplex PCR, while TCRdb's copy carries only in-frame clones and drops some. The repertoire includes 15,000 to 25,000 clones, around 40% of them detected once, and about 5.5% sits in the top ten. This sample stems from a study of siplizumab effects on memory and regulatory T cells. Study-level findings and limits: Tracing alloreactive clones into unstimulated subsets worked for only a minor fraction of them. It seemed that naive T cells were more diverse than memory cells and were major contributors to the alloresponse.

The material sequenced was CFSE-low (dividing) CD4+ T cells sorted from an allogeneic mixed lymphocyte reaction. The receptor's source is a human donor in good health; the cells came from an allogeneic mixed lymphocyte reaction. Some clones in this sample may be carry-over from other donors' samples.

The chain's CDR3 is CASSFGPGHKRREAFF. As DNA, the CDR3 is TGTGCCAGCAGCTTCGGCCCGGGACACAAAAGACGTGAAGCTTTCTTT. V usage is TRBV7-2 and J usage is TRBJ1-1; possible D gene TRBD1, 6 bases. CDR1 is SGHTA and CDR2 is FQGNSA in the germline V gene. The CDR3 has 16 amino acids. V was shortened by 3 bases and J by 7 bases, with 21 bases between the two germline ends.